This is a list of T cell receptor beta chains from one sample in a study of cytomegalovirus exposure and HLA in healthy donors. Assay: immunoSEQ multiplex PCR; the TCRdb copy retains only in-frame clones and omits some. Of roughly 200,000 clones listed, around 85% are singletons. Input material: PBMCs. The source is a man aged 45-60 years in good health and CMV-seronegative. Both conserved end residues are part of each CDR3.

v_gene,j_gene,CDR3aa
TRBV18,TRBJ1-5,CASSRGQDQPQHF
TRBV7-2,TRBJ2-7,CASSLTAAYEQYF
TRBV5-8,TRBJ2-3,CASTSAGVGTDTQYF
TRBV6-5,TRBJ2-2,CASWRGSYTGELFF
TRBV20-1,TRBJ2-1,CSPTYNEQFF
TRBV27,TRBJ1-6,CASSLSGGSPLHF
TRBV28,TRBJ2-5,CASSPGTGGQETQYF
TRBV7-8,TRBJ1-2,CASSTRDRGLGYGYTF
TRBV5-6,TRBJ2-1,CASSLVTGSYNEQFF
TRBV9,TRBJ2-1,CASSVEGAGVYNEQFF
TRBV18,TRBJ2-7,CASSKLQGIDGVYEQYF
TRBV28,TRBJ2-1,CASSPGTSYNEQFF
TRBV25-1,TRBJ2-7,CASSEYGSSYEQYF
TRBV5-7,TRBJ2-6,CASSLFYRGSSGANVLTF
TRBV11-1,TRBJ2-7,CASSLPAGRPYEQYF
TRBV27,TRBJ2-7,CASSSVGTGGPRSYGQYF
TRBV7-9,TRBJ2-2,CASSFGTGRTGELFF
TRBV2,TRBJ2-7,CASRAGLAVNEQYF
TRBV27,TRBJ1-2,CASSFYDRGIGINYGYTF
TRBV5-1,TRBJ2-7,CASSLLAGVTTYEQYF
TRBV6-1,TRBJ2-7,CASSEEPGRYEQYF
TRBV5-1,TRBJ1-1,CASSLAPTGGRRSDTEAFF
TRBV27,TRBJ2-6,CASSLRPDRSGANVLTF
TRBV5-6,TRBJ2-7,CASSIGGPGSYEQYF
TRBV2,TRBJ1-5,CASTQYNEKQGSNQPQHF
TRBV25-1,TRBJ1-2,CASSGGGGRQGPYGYTF
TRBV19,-,CASSIYDMGANEQYF
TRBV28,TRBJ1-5,CASRVGTAFNQPQHF
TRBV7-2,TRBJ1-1,CASSLDFTGKAFF
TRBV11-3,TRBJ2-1,CASSHYSGSRDEQFF
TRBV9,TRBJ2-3,CASSVEVWTTRGSDTQYF
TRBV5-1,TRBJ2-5,CASSYPGLAWAETQYF
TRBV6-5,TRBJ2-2,CASGSLDRGVGELFF
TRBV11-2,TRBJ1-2,CASSISGGGYGYTF
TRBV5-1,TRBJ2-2,CASSLTHANTGELFF
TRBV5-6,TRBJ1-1,CATSPLRRGTEAFF
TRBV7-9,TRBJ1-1,CASSWGGNTEAFF
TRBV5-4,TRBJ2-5,CASSFWRAQETQYF
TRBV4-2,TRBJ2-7,CASSQVNRQESYEQYF
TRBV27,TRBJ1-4,CASSSGQGGWEKLFF
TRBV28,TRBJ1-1,CASSLVQSMNTEAFF
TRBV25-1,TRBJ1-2,CASRQGEVYGYTF
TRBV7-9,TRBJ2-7,CASKEGPGYEQYF
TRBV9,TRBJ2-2,CASSGEWTGELFF
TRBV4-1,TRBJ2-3,CASSSVDTDTQYF
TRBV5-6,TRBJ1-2,CASSSYAALANYGYTF
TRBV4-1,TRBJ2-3,CASSQPPGSGRAMGDTQYF
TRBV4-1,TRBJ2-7,CASSPRTGTYEQYF